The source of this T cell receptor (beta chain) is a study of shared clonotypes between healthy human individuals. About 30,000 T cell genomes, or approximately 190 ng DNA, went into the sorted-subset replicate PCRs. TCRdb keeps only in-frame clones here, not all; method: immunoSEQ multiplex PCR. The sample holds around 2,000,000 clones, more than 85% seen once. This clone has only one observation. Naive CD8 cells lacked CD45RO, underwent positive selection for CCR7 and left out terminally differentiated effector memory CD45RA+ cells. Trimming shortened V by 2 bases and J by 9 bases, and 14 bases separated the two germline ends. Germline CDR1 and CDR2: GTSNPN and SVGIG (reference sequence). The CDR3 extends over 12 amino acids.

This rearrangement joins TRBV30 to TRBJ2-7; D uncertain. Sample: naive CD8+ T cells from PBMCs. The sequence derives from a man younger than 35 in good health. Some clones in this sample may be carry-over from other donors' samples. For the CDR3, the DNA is TGTGCCTGGAGTCTTACAGAATCATTGCAGTACTTC. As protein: CAWSLTESLQYF.